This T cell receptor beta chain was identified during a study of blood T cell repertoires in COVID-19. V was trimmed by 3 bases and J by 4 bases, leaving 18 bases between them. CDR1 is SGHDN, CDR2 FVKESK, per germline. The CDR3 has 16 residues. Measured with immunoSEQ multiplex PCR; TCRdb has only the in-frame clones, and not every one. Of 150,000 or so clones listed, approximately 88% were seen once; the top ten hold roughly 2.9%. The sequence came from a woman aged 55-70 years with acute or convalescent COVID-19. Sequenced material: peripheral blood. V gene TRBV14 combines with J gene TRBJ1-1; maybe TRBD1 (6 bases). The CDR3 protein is CASSQSAGVAGTEAFF. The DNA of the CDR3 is TGTGCCAGCAGCCAGAGCGCAGGGGTTGCGGGCACTGAAGCTTTCTTT.